These 3 T cell receptor beta chains were all obtained from the same sample, sequenced in a study of blood T cell repertoires in COVID-19. Libraries were prepared by immunoSEQ multiplex PCR; TCRdb keeps only in-frame clonotypes and omits some of them. The sample carries roughly 280,000 clones, approximately 86% recorded once. The sequenced sample consisted of peripheral blood. These receptors were taken from a woman aged 60-75 years with COVID-19, enrolled during active disease.

The chain combines TRBV4-3 with TRBJ2-1, with TRBD2 identical over 8 bases. V lost 1 base and J lost 6; bases outside the gene matches: 8. The V gene's germline CDR1 is LGHNA and CDR2 YSLEER. The CDR3 consists of 16 residues. In nucleotides, the CDR3 is TGCGCCAGCAGCCAAGCCGGGGGGGTTAGGTCCAATGAGCAGTTCTTC. Its translation is CASSQAGGVRSNEQFF.

Details on this clone: A junction boundary mismatches the germline segment, possibly from a read error. For the CDR3, the DNA is TGTGCCAGCACCTTAGGGCGGAGCGAGACAGATACGCAGTATTTT. Its protein is CASTLGRSETDTQYF. The chain recombines TRBV7-9 with TRBJ2-3; D unresolved. CDR1 and CDR2 from the germline V gene are SEHNR and FQNEAQ (reference sequence). The length of the CDR3 is 15 residues.

This sequence joins TRBV10-1 and TRBJ2-4; TRBD2 agrees at 7 bases. The germline CDR1 and CDR2 sequences are WNHNN and SYGVQD (reference sequence). This CDR3 is 15 amino acids long. Trimming removed 4 bases from V and 1 base from J; junction bases left unmatched: 4. CDR3 protein: CASSGGGLAKNIQYF. CDR3 sequence (DNA): TGCGCCAGCAGTGGGGGGGGACTGGCCAAAAACATTCAGTACTTC.